A selection of T cell receptor beta chains follows, all from one sample in a study of identifying expanded T cells in peripheral blood. The method was immunoSEQ multiplex PCR; TCRdb's version includes in-frame clones alone and lacks a portion of them. The table has approximately 130,000 clones, 65% to 90% seen once; the top ten hold about 8%. Sample: blood. The receptor source for this set is a person aged 18-69 years in good health. The CDR3 runs from the conserved cysteine through the conserved F or W. The order of the fields is D gene, clone size, J gene, V gene, CDR3 DNA, CDR3 protein. D genes are given only for firm matches. Rows may omit the clone size; those that give it use once, few, many or a size class.

D: TRBD1; size: -; J: TRBJ2-7; V: TRBV29-1; DNA: TGCAGCGTTGGGGACAGGGGGCGCGAGCAGTACTTC; CDR3: CSVGDRGREQYF
D: -; size: once; J: TRBJ2-3; V: TRBV7-2; DNA: TGTGCCAGCAGCCAAAGACTAGGAGGCACAGATACGCAGTATTTT; CDR3: CASSQRLGGTDTQYF
D: -; size: once; J: TRBJ2-7; V: TRBV10-2; DNA: TGCGCCAGCCAGAGGTCAGTTTTGTACGAGCAGTACTTC; CDR3: CASQRSVLYEQYF
D: -; size: medium-sized; J: TRBJ1-1; V: TRBV7-9; DNA: TGTGCCAGCAGCGAGAAGGCAGGGGAAGCTTTCTTT; CDR3: CASSEKAGEAFF
D: -; size: -; J: TRBJ2-7; V: TRBV9; DNA: TGTGCCAGCGGCGGGACAGAGTCCTACGAGCAGTACTTC; CDR3: CASGGTESYEQYF
D: -; size: -; J: TRBJ2-7; V: TRBV29-1; DNA: TGCAGCGTTGAAAGTAAAAGGCAGGGCGTCGAGCAGTACTTC; CDR3: CSVESKRQGVEQYF
D: -; size: -; J: TRBJ1-3; V: TRBV20-1; DNA: TGCAGTGTTGATTACGGAAACACCATATATTTT; CDR3: CSVDYGNTIYF
D: -; size: -; J: TRBJ2-2; V: TRBV7-2; DNA: TGTGCCAGCAGCTTAGGCGGGCTAGGCCAGAGAACCGGGGAGCTGTTTTTT; CDR3: CASSLGGLGQRTGELFF
D: TRBD1; size: -; J: TRBJ1-1; V: TRBV9; DNA: TGTGCCAGCAGCCTCGCAGGGGGGACTGCTGAAGCTTTCTTT; CDR3: CASSLAGGTAEAFF
D: -; size: -; J: TRBJ2-2; V: TRBV9; DNA: TGTGCCAGCAGCGCCGACAGGTTAACTGGGGAGCTGTTTTTT; CDR3: CASSADRLTGELFF
D: TRBD1; size: -; J: TRBJ2-7; V: TRBV19; DNA: TGTGCCAGTAGTCCCGGGACAGGGGGTTTTTACGAGCAGTACTTC; CDR3: CASSPGTGGFYEQYF
D: -; size: once; J: TRBJ2-1; V: TRBV6-4; DNA: TGTGCCAGCAGTGACAGGGGAGGTAGCGAGCAGTTCTTC; CDR3: CASSDRGGSEQFF
D: -; size: -; J: TRBJ2-2; V: TRBV7-7; DNA: TGTGCCAGCAGCTTACGAGTGAACACCGGGGAGCTGTTTTTT; CDR3: CASSLRVNTGELFF
D: -; size: -; J: TRBJ2-2; V: TRBV5-1; DNA: TGCGCCAGCAGCTTGGACAGGGTGATCGGGGAGCTGTTTTTT; CDR3: CASSLDRVIGELFF
D: TRBD1; size: -; J: TRBJ1-6; V: TRBV7-3; DNA: TGTGCCAGCAGCTCCAATCCGGGACAGGGGGCGACCCTCCACTTT; CDR3: CASSSNPGQGATLHF